Below, one T cell receptor beta chain is given with its context. The data originate from a study of blood T cell repertoires in COVID-19. Study information: Samples representing acute and convalescent COVID-19 were sourced from the United States, Italy and Spain. T cells, B-cell-depleted T cells, or PBMCs supplied cDNA or gDNA.

In the study's own analysis: Nucleated cell number was recorded as an estimate derived from reference gene primer amplification. TCRdb's copy holds only in-frame clones and misses some; the assay was immunoSEQ multiplex PCR. V and J calls and clone size are copied from that table; D and trimming were computed from the DNA. The sample consists of some 300,000 clones, around four fifths of them appearing once. Germline-derived CDR1 and CDR2 are MNHEY and SMNVEV (reference sequence). CDR3 size: 11 residues. With 9 bases removed from V and 4 bases from J, the gap between germline ends came to 10 bases. The chain couples TRBV27 to TRBJ2-7; D is undetermined. This sequence was found in a woman aged 50 to 60 with active or convalescent COVID-19. Material: peripheral blood. CDR3 nucleotides: TGTGCCAGAAGTACAGTGTACGAGCAGTACTTC. Translated, it gives CARSTVYEQYF.